This T cell receptor beta chain was sequenced in a study of immune characterization of retroperitoneal liposarcoma. TCRdb redid the calling of the PCR reads with MiXCR, one entry per CDR3 protein. The sample has around 5,000 distinct CDR3 sequences, over 25% seen once; the top ten hold around 28%. This CDR3 is 12 amino acids long. Sequencing used tumor tissue. The chain combines TRBV5-3 with TRBJ2-1, with D perhaps matching TRBD2 (6 bases). The J call may be wrong; the DNA end is better matched by TRBJ2-7. TRBV5-3 belongs to the ORF category, with a function that is uncertain. The source of this sequence is a female donor with retroperitoneal liposarcoma. Here the CDR3 DNA reads TGTGCCACCTCCCGGGGGTCCTACGAGCAGTACTTC. Residues: CATSRGSYEQYF.